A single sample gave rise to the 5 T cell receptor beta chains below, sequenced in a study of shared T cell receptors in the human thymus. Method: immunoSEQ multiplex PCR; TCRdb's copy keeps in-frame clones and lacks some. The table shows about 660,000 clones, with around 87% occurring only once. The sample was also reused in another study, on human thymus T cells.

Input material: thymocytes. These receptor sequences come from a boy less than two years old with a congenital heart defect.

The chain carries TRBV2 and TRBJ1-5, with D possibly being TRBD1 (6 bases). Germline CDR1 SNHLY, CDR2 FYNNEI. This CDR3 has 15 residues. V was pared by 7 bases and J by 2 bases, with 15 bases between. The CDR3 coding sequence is TGTGCCAGCACCGACCAAACAGGGCGCAATCAGCCCCAGCATTTT. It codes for CASTDQTGRNQPQHF.

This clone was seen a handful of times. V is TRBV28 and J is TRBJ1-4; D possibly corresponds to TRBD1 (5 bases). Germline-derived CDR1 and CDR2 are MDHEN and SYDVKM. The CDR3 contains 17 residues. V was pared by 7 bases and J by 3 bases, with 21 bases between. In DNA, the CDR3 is TGTGCCAGCAACCCCCCTAATCGGGGGGAACCTAATGAAAAACTGTTTTTT. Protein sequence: CASNPPNRGEPNEKLFF.

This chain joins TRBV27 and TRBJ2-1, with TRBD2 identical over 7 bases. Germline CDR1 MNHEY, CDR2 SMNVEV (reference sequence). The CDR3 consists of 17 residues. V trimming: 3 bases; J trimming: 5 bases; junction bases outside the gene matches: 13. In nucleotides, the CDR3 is TGTGCCAGCAGTTTCCCTTCAGCGGGGCCCGCCAACAATGAGCAGTTCTTC. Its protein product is CASSFPSAGPANNEQFF.

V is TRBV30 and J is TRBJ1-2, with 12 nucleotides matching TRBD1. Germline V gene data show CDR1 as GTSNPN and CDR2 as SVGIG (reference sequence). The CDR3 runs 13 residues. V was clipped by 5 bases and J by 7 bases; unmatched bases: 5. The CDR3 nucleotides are TGTGCCTGGGGGGGACAGGGGGCTCTTGGCTACACCTTC. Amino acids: CAWGGQGALGYTF.

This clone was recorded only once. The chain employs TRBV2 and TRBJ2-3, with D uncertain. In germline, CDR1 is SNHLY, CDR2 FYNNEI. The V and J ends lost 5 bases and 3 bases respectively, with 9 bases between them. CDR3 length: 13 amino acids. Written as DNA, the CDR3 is TGTGCCAGCAGTCCGATTAGAACAGATACGCAGTATTTT. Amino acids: CASSPIRTDTQYF.